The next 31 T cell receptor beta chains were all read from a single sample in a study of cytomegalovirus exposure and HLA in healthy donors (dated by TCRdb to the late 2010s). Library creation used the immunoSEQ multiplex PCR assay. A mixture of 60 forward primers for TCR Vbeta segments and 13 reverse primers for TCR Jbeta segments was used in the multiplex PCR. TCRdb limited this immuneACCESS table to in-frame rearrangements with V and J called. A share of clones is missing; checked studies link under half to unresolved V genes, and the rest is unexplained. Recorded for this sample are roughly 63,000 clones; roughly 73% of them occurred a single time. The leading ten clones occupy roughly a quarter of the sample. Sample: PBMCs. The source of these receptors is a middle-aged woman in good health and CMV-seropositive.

CDR3 DNA sequence: TGCAGTGCCCTCTCCGAAAAACTGTTTTTT. Translated, it gives CSALSEKLFF. The chain carries TRBV20-1 and TRBJ1-4, with D unresolved. Germline V gives CDR1 DFQATT, CDR2 SNEGSKA (reference sequence). CDR3 size: 10 residues. Trimming removed 6 bases from V and 8 bases from J, with 7 bases in between.

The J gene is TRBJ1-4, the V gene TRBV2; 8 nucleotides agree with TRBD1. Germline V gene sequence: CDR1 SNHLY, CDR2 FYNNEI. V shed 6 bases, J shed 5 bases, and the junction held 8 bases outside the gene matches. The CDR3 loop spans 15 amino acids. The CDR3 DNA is TGTGCCAGCAGCCCCTCCGACAGGGGAAATGAAAAACTGTTTTTT. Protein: CASSPSDRGNEKLFF.

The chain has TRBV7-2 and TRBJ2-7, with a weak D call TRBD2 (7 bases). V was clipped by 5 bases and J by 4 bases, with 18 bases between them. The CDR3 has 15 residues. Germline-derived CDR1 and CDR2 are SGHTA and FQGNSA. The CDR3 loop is CASSPGTRGEYEQYF. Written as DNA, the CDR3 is TGTGCCAGCAGCCCGGGGACACGGGGGGAATACGAGCAGTACTTC. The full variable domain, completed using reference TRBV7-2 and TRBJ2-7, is GAGVSQSPSNKVTEKGKDVELRCDPISGHTALYWYRQSLGQGLEFLIYFQGNSAPDKSGLPSDRFSAERTGGSVSTLTIQRTQQEDSAVYLCASSPGTRGEYEQYFGPGTRLTVT.

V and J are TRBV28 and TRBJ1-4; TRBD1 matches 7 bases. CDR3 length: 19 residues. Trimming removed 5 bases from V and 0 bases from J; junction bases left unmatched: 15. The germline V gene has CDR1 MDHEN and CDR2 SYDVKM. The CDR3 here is CASSTGVLIFRATNEKLFF. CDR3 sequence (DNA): TGTGCCAGCAGTACAGGGGTTCTGATTTTTCGGGCAACTAATGAAAAACTGTTTTTT.

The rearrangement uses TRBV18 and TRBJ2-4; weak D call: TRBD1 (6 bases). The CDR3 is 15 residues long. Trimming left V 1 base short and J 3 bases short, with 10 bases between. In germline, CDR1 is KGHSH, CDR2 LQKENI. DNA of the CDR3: TGTGCCAGCTCACCACAACAGGGTGGCAAAAACATTCAGTACTTC. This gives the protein CASSPQQGGKNIQYF.

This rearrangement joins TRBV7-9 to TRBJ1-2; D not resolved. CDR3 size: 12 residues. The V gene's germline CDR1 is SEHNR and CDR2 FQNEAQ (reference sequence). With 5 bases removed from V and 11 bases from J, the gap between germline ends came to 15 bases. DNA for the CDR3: TGTGCCAGCAGCCAACTACAATGGGAGTACACCTTC. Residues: CASSQLQWEYTF.

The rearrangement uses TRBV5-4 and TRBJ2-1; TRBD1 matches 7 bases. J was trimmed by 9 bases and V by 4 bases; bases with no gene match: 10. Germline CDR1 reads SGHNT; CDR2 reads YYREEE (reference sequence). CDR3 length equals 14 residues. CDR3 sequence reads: CASSPRDRDSEQFF. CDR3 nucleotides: TGTGCCAGCAGCCCCCGGGACAGAGACAGTGAGCAGTTCTTC.

CDR3 nucleotides: TGTGCCAGCAGTGCTAAAAGGGGTACAGGGGCCTATAATTCACCCCTCCACTTT. It specifies CASSAKRGTGAYNSPLHF. The chain joins TRBV6-1 to TRBJ1-6, with 7 bases lining up with TRBD1. The junction had 11 bases not matched to a gene; V was cut back by 4 bases and J by 2 bases. Germline CDR1 MNHNS, CDR2 SASEGT. The CDR3 length is 18 residues.

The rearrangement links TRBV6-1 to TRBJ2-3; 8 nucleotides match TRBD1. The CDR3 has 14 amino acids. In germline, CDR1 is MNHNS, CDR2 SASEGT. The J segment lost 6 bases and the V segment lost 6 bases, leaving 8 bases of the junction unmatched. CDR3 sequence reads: CASRGAGGADTQYF. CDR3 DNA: TGTGCCAGCAGGGGGGCAGGGGGCGCGGATACGCAGTATTTT.

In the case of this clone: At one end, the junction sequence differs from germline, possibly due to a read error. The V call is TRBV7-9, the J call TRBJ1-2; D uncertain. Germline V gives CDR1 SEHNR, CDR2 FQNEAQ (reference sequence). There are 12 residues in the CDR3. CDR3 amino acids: CSSSLMEGGYTF. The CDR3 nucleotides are TGTTCCAGCAGCTTAATGGAGGGCGGCTACACCTTC. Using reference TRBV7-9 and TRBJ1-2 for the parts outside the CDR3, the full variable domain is DTGVSQNPRHKITKRGQNVTFRCDPISEHNRLYWYRQTLGQGPEFLTYFQNEAQLEKSRLLSDRFSAERPKGSFSTLEIQRTEQGDSAMYLCSSSLMEGGYTFGSGTRLTVV.

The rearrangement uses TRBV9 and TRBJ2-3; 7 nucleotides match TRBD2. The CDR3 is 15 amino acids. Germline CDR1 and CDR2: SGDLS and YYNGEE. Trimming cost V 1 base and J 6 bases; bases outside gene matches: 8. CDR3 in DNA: TGTGCCAGCAGCGTAATAGGGACTATTGGCGATACGCAGTATTTT. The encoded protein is CASSVIGTIGDTQYF.

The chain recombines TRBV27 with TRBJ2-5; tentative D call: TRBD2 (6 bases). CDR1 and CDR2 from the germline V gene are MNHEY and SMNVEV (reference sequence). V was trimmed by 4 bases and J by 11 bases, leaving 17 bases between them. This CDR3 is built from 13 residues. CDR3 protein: CASSWSRSGEQYF. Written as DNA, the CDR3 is TGTGCCAGCAGTTGGTCCCGGTCGGGGGAGCAGTACTTC.

The CDR3 bases are TGTGCCACCAGCAGAGATAGAGGGAGCACAGATACGCAGTATTTT. It codes for CATSRDRGSTDTQYF. The genes are TRBV15 and TRBJ2-3; D perhaps matches TRBD2 (5 bases). V gave up 0 bases and J gave up 0 bases, with 7 bases separating them. The length of the CDR3 is 15 residues. The germline V gene encodes CDR1 LNHNV and CDR2 YYDKDF (reference sequence).

The DNA for the CDR3 is TGTGCCAGCACCGCGGACAGGGGGAGCAATCAGCCCCAGCATTTT. Its translation: CASTADRGSNQPQHF. This rearrangement joins TRBV6-5 to TRBJ1-5; 10 nucleotides line up with TRBD1. The CDR3 covers 15 residues. Germline trimming cut 7 bases from V and 1 base from J; bases unmatched to any gene: 4. Per germline, CDR1 MNHEY and CDR2 SVGAGI.

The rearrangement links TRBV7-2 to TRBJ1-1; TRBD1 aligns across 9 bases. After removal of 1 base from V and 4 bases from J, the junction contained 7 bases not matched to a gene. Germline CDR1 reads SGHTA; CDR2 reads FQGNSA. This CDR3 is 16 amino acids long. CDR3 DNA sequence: TGTGCCAGCAGCTTAGTTGGGACAGGGAGTGGCACTGAAGCTTTCTTT. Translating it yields CASSLVGTGSGTEAFF.

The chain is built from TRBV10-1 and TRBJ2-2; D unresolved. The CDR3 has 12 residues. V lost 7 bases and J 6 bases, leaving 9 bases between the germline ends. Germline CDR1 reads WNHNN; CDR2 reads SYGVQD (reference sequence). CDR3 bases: TGCGCCAGCACGAGATTGGCCGGGGAGCTGTTTTTT. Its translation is CASTRLAGELFF.

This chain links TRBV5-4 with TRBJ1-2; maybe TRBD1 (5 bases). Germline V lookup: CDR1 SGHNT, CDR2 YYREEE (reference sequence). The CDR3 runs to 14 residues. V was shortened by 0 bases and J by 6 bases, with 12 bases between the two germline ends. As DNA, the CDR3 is TGTGCCAGCAGCTTGGAGTCCGGGGGTGATGGCTACACCTTC. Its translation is CASSLESGGDGYTF.

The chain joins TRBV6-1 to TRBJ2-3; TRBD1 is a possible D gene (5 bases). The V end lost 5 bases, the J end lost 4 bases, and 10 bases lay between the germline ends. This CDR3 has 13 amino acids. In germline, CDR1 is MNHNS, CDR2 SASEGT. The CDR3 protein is CASSLQGADTQYF. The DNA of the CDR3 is TGTGCCAGCAGTCTTCAGGGTGCAGATACGCAGTATTTT.

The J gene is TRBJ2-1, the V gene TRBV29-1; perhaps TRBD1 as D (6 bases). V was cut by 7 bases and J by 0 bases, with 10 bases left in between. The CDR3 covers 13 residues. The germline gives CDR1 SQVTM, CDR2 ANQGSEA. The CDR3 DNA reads TGCAGCGAAGGGGGAAGCTCCTACAATGAGCAGTTCTTC. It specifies CSEGGSSYNEQFF.

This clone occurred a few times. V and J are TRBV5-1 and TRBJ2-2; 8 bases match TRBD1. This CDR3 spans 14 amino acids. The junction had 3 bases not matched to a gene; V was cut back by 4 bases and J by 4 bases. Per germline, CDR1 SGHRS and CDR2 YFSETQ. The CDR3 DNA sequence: TGCGCCAGCAGCGGACAGGGAGGCACCGGGGAGCTGTTTTTT. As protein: CASSGQGGTGELFF.

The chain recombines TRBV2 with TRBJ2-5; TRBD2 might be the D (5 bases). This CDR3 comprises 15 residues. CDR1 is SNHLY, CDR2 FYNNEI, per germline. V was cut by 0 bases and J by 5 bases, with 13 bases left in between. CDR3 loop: CASSEAPAGWETQYF. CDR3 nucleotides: TGTGCCAGCAGTGAAGCGCCGGCGGGCTGGGAGACCCAGTACTTC.

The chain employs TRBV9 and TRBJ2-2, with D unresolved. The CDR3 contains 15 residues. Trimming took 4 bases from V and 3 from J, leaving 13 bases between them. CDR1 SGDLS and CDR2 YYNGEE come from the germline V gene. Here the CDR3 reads CASSTTHPYTGELFF. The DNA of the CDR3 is TGTGCCAGCAGCACCACTCATCCGTACACCGGGGAGCTGTTTTTT.

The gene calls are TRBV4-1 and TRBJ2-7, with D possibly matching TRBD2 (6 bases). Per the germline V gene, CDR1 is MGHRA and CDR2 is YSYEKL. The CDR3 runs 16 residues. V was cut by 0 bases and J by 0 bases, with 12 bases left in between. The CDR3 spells CASSQDSLEGSYEQYF. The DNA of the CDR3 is TGCGCCAGCAGCCAAGATTCACTGGAGGGCTCCTACGAGCAGTACTTC.

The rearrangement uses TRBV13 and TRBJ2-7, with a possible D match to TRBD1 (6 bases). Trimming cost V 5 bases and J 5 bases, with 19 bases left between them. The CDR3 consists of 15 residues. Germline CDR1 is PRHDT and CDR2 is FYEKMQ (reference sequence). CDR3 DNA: TGTGCCAGCAGCCGCCTCAGGGGCCCCTCGGACGAGCAGTACTTC. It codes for CASSRLRGPSDEQYF. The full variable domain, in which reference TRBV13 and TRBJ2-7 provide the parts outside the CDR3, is AAGVIQSPRHLIKEKRETATLKCYPIPRHDTVYWYQQGPGQDPQFLISFYEKMQSDKGSIPDRFSAQQFSDYHSELNMSSLELGDSALYFCASSRLRGPSDEQYFGPGTRLTVT.

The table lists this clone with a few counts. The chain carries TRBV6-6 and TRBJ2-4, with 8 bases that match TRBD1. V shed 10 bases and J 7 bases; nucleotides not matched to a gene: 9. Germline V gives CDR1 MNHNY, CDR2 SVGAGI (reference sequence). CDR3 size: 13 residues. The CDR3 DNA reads TGTGCCACCCTCCAGGGGGCCGGGAACATTCAGTACTTC. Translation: CATLQGAGNIQYF.

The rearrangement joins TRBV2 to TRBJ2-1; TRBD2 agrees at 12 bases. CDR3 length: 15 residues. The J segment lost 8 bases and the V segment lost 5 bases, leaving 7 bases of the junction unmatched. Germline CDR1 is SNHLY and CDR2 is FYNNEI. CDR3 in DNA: TGTGCCAGCAGTAGAGCTAGCGGGGGGGCCTATGAGCAGTTCTTC. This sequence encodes CASSRASGGAYEQFF.

The CDR3: CASGLPGGGEAFF. As DNA, the CDR3 is TGTGCTAGTGGTTTACCAGGGGGTGGTGAAGCTTTCTTT. The chain is built from TRBV12-5 and TRBJ1-1; 7 bases line up with TRBD1. The CDR3 has 13 amino acids. Germline assignment: CDR1 LGHNT and CDR2 FRNRAP. Trimming removed 3 bases from V and 7 bases from J; junction bases left unmatched: 5.

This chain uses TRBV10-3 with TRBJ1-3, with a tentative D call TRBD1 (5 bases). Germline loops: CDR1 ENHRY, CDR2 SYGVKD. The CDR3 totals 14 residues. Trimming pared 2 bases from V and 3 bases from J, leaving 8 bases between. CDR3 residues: CAISEGRDGNTIYF. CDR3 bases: TGTGCCATCAGTGAGGGCAGGGATGGAAACACCATATATTTT.

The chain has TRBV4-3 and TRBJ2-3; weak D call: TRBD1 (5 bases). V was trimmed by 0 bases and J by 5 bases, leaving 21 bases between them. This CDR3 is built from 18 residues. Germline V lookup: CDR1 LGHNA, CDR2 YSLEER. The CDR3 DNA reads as TGCGCCAGCAGCCAAGAGCTGAGGAAGGGGTCCTCAGGAGATACGCAGTATTTT. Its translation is CASSQELRKGSSGDTQYF.

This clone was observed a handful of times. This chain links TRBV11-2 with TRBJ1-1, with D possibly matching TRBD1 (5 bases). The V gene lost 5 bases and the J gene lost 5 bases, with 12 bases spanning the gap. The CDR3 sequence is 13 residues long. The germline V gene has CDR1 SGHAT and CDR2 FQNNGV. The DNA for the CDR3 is TGTGCCAGCAGCGACGGACACAGGACTGAAGCTTTCTTT. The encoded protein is CASSDGHRTEAFF.

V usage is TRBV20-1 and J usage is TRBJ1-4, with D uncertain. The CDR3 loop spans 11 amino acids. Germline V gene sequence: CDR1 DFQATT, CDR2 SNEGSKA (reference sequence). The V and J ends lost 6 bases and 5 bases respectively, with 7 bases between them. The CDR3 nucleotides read TGCAGTGCGGGCAGGAATGAAAAACTGTTTTTT. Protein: CSAGRNEKLFF.